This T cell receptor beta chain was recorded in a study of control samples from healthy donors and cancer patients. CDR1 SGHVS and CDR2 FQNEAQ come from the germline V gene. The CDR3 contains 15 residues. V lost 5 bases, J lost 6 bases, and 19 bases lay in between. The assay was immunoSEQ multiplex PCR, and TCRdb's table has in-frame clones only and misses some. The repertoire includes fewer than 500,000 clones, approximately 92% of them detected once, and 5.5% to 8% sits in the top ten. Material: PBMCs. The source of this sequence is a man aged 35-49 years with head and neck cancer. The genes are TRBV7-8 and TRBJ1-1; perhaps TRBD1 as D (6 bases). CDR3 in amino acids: CASSPRGRGAAEAFF. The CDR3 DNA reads TGTGCCAGCAGCCCGCGCGGACGGGGGGCTGCTGAAGCTTTCTTT.